This is a list of T cell receptor beta chains from one sample in a study of blood T cell repertoires in COVID-19. Using immunoSEQ multiplex PCR, the repertoire was profiled, and TCRdb retains in-frame clones only, with some absent. The table lists 150,000 to 200,000 clones, 89% of them singletons. Sequencing was done on a sample of PBMCs or T cells enriched from blood (not recorded which). The receptors derive from a woman aged 40-49 years with acute COVID-19. Both conserved end residues are part of each CDR3. The D gene is left open where the match is weak. Size is omitted from some rows. Given values are once, few, many or a class for expanded clones.

V gene	clone size	D gene	J gene	CDR3 protein
TRBV15	NA	NA	TRBJ2-3	CATSRGAGSTDTQYF
TRBV27	NA	NA	TRBJ1-4	CATGQGTQIEKLFF
TRBV5-1	NA	NA	TRBJ2-1	CASSLDTSMGNEQFF
TRBV9	NA	TRBD2	TRBJ2-1	CASSVEPLAGGFNNEQFF
TRBV27	few	TRBD1	TRBJ1-6	CASSFYPPSGQGAGYNSPLHF
TRBV19	NA	NA	TRBJ1-5	CASTGPGVQPQHF
TRBV5-6	few	NA	TRBJ1-6	CASSRQVSNSPLHF
TRBV19	NA	NA	TRBJ1-2	CASSIDKLRGYTF
TRBV4-1	NA	TRBD1	TRBJ2-7	CASSPRTGGYEQYF
TRBV28	once	NA	TRBJ2-7	CASSWAGVTYEQYF
TRBV19	NA	TRBD2	TRBJ2-1	CASSILPSGIYNEQFF
TRBV30	NA	TRBD1	TRBJ2-7	CACIRGLNSYEQYF
TRBV7-8	NA	NA	TRBJ2-4	CASSRTGIAKNIQYF
TRBV19	NA	TRBD2	TRBJ2-1	CASSKGASGSGYEQFF
TRBV9	NA	NA	TRBJ1-5	CASSPGQNQPQHF
TRBV27	NA	NA	TRBJ1-4	CASSLNRDIGKLFF
TRBV27	NA	NA	TRBJ2-7	CASSLSGGLPHF
TRBV14	NA	NA	TRBJ2-7	CASRGQSYEQYF
TRBV28	NA	TRBD1	TRBJ1-1	CASIETGWDTEAFF
TRBV5-8	NA	NA	TRBJ1-5	CASSLRVGQPQHF
TRBV11-2	NA	TRBD1	TRBJ2-2	CASSPWFDRGRNTGELFF
TRBV24-1	NA	NA	TRBJ1-1	CATRMSVNTEAFF
TRBV5-4	NA	TRBD1	TRBJ1-1	CASSISGGYAYTEAFF
TRBV10-2	NA	TRBD2	TRBJ2-3	CASSEGRGGGAKDTQYF
TRBV12-3/TRBV12-4	NA	NA	TRBJ2-5	CASRYRDRETQYF
TRBV29-1	NA	NA	TRBJ1-1	CSVEGAQAMNTEAFF
TRBV4-1	once	TRBD1	TRBJ1-2	CASSQLPGGRGNYGYTF
TRBV3-1/TRBV3-2	NA	NA	TRBJ1-2	CASSSGNRYTF
TRBV28	NA	TRBD1	TRBJ2-1	CASTMGQSYNEQFF
TRBV18	NA	NA	TRBJ2-1	CASSPSGSYNEQFF
TRBV6-5	NA	NA	TRBJ2-1	CASSYRDSNEQFF
TRBV12-3/TRBV12-4	NA	NA	TRBJ2-3	CASSQGTDTQYF
TRBV11-1	NA	NA	TRBJ2-3	CASSLAGASTDTQYF
TRBV18	NA	TRBD1	TRBJ2-1	CASSLRQGALPNEQFF
TRBV7-2	NA	NA	TRBJ1-5	CASTGAGANQPQHF
TRBV19	once	TRBD1	TRBJ1-4	CASSIRTGPATNEKLFF
TRBV11-2	NA	NA	TRBJ1-4	CASSFPGDPMGATNEKLFF
TRBV19	NA	NA	TRBJ2-1	CASGTYSYNEQFF
TRBV7-9	NA	NA	TRBJ2-5	CASSLGHRLTQYF
TRBV3-1/TRBV3-2	NA	NA	TRBJ2-1	CASSTRGTTYNEQFF
TRBV27	NA	NA	TRBJ2-3	CASSWSGGNRATDTQYF